This T cell receptor (beta chain) comes out of a study of tumor and adjacent non-tumor tissue in lung cancer. Study background: On average, productive TCRbeta reads reached roughly 3.9 million per sample. Points from the study as a whole: Compared with tumor, normal lung showed significantly lower TCR diversity.

No cell sorting was done before RNA was extracted from the tissue. More than 3 cm separated this lung sample from the edge of the tumor. This CDR3 region has 15 residues. CDR1 is MGHRA, CDR2 YSYEKL, per germline. The library came from three nested PCR rounds adapted from ARM-PCR protocols. TCRdb processed the multiplex PCR reads anew with MiXCR; each CDR3 protein has one entry. Here the sample spans about 86,000 distinct CDR3 sequences, under 80% being singletons. To note about this clonotype: What it binds is unknown. The junction differs from germline at one of its ends, possibly a read error.

Specimen: distant non-tumor lung tissue. This clonotype was obtained from a woman between 45 and 65 years old with non-small cell lung cancer. V is TRBV4-1 and J is TRBJ2-1; tentative D call: TRBD2 (6 bases). For the CDR3, the DNA is TGCGCTAGCAGCCAAGATAAGGGGTTTAGCGGAGAGCAGTTCTTC. It specifies CASSQDKGFSGEQFF.